This TCR beta chain was captured in a study of blood T cell repertoires in COVID-19. Background on the study: Whether acute or convalescent, the COVID-19 samples came from the United States, Italy and Spain.

Profiled with immunoSEQ multiplex PCR; TCRdb holds only in-frame clones, not every one. The sample has roughly 500,000 clones, 88% seen once. Adults between roughly 18 and 89 years of age took part from some 25 US areas. Two negative PCRs, clearance, or symptom resolution were required of recovered Cohort 3 donors. CDR1 and CDR2 (germline): MNHEY, SVGAGI. The V gene end was trimmed by 6 bases and the J gene end by 1 base; junction bases not matched to a gene: 3. CDR3 length: 15 amino acids. This chain links TRBV6-5 with TRBJ1-4; TRBD1 matches at 9 bases. This TCR was recovered from a woman between 40 and 55 years old who had recovered from COVID-19. Material for sequencing was PBMCs or T cells enriched from blood (not recorded which). CDR3 sequence (DNA): TGTGCCAGCAGGGAGACAGGGGGAACTAATGAAAAACTGTTTTTT. Translated, it gives CASRETGGTNEKLFF.